The present entry profiles one T cell receptor beta chain with its context. Its antigen is still unknown. The entry originates in a study of cytomegalovirus exposure and HLA in healthy donors. At the level of the study: Samples from HLA-typed donors yielded around 85 million unique TCRs in an early data release. Regarding the study as a whole: The study designated 150 or so TCR beta chains cytomegalovirus-associated. CMV serostatus was the sole immune exposure data available. Previous analysis showed most TCR beta V segments were productive about 90% or about 30% of the time.

Vbeta (60) and Jbeta (13) primers were used in the PCR. The protocol was immunoSEQ multiplex PCR, while the TCRdb copy is restricted to in-frame clones and leaves out a portion. The sample shows 80,000 or so clones, approximately 72% of them seen only once. The V and J ends lost 0 bases and 8 bases respectively, with 17 bases between them. Germline CDR1 is SGHDT and CDR2 is YYEEEE. There are 16 residues in the CDR3. Specimen: PBMCs. The chain employs TRBV5-6 and TRBJ2-2; D may be TRBD2 (6 bases). This receptor was identified in a woman between 40 and 50 years old in good health and CMV-seropositive. The CDR3 loop reads CASSLGIGGKIGELFF. The DNA of the CDR3 is TGTGCCAGCAGCTTGGGGATCGGAGGGAAGATAGGGGAGCTGTTTTTT.